The entry that follows covers one T cell receptor beta chain sequence. Its antigen is unknown. The V and J ends lost 6 bases and 7 bases respectively, with 9 bases between them. The CDR3 has 11 residues. Germline values: CDR1 MRHNA, CDR2 SNTAGT. Primers included in the PCR were 60 Vbeta and 13 Jbeta primers. The repertoire was sequenced with immunoSEQ multiplex PCR; TCRdb's copy has only in-frame clones and lacks some. The data hold fewer than 250,000 clones, with almost 75% observed a single time. This sample was taken from a study of cytomegalovirus exposure and HLA in healthy donors. General study findings and limits: CMV serostatus was the only immune exposure information that was available. What a later analysis reportedly showed was that an Asian-associated ancestry cluster had fewer N-insertions than the approximately 700-donor mean.

The receptor's source is a woman aged 25 to 39 in good health and CMV-seropositive. Sequenced sample: PBMCs. This chain joins TRBV6-4 and TRBJ1-2; D gene uncertain. CDR3 region: CASRSPRGYTF. The CDR3 DNA reads TGTGCCAGCAGGAGTCCACGTGGCTACACCTTC.